These T cell receptor beta chains were read from a single sample in a study of T-cell memory formation after mild COVID-19. Each CDR3 protein gets one entry after TCRdb re-called the 5' RACE reads with MiXCR. Counted here are approximately 490,000 distinct CDR3 sequences, roughly 20% occurring once; the ten biggest clones make up approximately 13%. Specimen: PBMCs or a T cell subset sorted from them (not recorded which). All receptors derive from an adult woman who had mild COVID-19 (a few samples of this study predate the infection). Cell type and time point are not known. CDR3s include the opening cysteine and the closing phenylalanine or tryptophan. The D gene is left open where the match is weak. Size values are once, few and many counts, or a class for expanded clones, and some rows have none.

j_gene	len	abundance	d_gene	v_gene	CDR3nt	CDR3aa
TRBJ1-6	15	-	-	TRBV27	TGTGCCAGCAGTTTACGAGACGGCTATAATTCACCCCTCCACTTT	CASSLRDGYNSPLHF
TRBJ2-5	14	-	-	TRBV7-3	TGTGCCAGCAGCTTAAGCCCCACCGGGGAGACCCAGTACTTC	CASSLSPTGETQYF
TRBJ2-1	15	-	TRBD2	TRBV5-1	TGCGCCAGCAGCGCTGGGGGAGCGGGATTCGATGAGCAGTTCTTC	CASSAGGAGFDEQFF
TRBJ1-4	14	many	-	TRBV5-1	TGCGCCAGCAAAGGAGAAGCAACTAATGAAAAACTGTTTTTT	CASKGEATNEKLFF
TRBJ2-3	17	-	-	TRBV4-2	TGTGCCAGCAGCCAAGCTAGGCCGGGGAAAATCACAGATACGCAGTATTTT	CASSQARPGKITDTQYF
TRBJ2-3	14	-	TRBD2	TRBV10-3	TGTGCCAGCGGGACTAGCGGGGGCTCAGATACGCAGTATTTT	CASGTSGGSDTQYF
TRBJ1-1	12	-	-	TRBV5-6	TGTGCCAGCAGGTGGGGGCAGGGGGAAGCTTTCTTT	CASRWGQGEAFF
TRBJ2-7	13	few	-	TRBV12-3/TRBV12-4	TGTGCCAGCAGTGCGTTGGGGGTCGGGGAGCAGTACTTC	CASSALGVGEQYF
TRBJ1-3	17	-	-	TRBV4-1	TGCGCCAGCAGCCAAGGACTGGCAGCTACTCCTGGAAACACCATATATTTT	CASSQGLAATPGNTIYF
TRBJ2-7	14	-	TRBD1	TRBV5-1	TGCGCCAGCAGCCGACCGGGACAGGTCTACGAGCAGTACTTC	CASSRPGQVYEQYF
TRBJ1-2	15	few	TRBD1	TRBV12-3/TRBV12-4	TGTGCCAGCAGACGACCAGGACAGGGGGCTCGTGGCTACACCTTC	CASRRPGQGARGYTF
TRBJ2-1	13	-	-	TRBV2	TGTGCCAGCAGCGGGGAACAGTTCGGAGAGCAGTTCTTC	CASSGEQFGEQFF
TRBJ1-6	13	-	-	TRBV30	TGTGCCTGGAGTACGGACAGCAGGACACCCCTCCACTTT	CAWSTDSRTPLHF
TRBJ2-7	12	many	-	TRBV7-6	TGTGCCAGCAGCGCACAGGGTTACGAGCAGTACTTC	CASSAQGYEQYF
TRBJ2-7	13	-	TRBD1	TRBV19	TGTGCCAGTTCTCCGGGCAGGGGGTACGAGCAGTACTTC	CASSPGRGYEQYF
TRBJ1-2	15	few	-	TRBV12-3/TRBV12-4	TGTGCCAGCACCGAAACAGGATCTCCTAACTATGGCTACACCTTC	CASTETGSPNYGYTF
TRBJ2-1	15	many	TRBD2	TRBV3-1	TGTGCCAGCAGTAGGCCAGCGGGGTTGAGGGATGAGCAGTTCTTC	CASSRPAGLRDEQFF
TRBJ2-7	16	-	-	TRBV18	TGTGCCAGCTCACCAATGGGACAACTACTTTCCTACGAGCAGTACTTC	CASSPMGQLLSYEQYF
TRBJ1-4	14	few	TRBD1	TRBV19	TGTGCCAGTAATGGAGGGGGCGATTATGAAAAACTGTTTTTT	CASNGGGDYEKLFF
TRBJ1-1	14	-	-	TRBV4-3	TGCGCCAGCAGCCAAGACTCCATGAACACTGAAGCTTTCTTT	CASSQDSMNTEAFF